The 12 T cell receptor beta chains listed next were all sequenced from one sample in a study of early T cells in non-severe SARS-CoV-2 infection. TCRdb analysed the 5' RACE reads with MiXCR anew, one entry per CDR3 protein. Found here are some 60,000 distinct CDR3 sequences, under 10% of them singletons; the top ten hold 8.6%. The specimen sequenced was whole blood. Receptor source: an adult who was a healthcare worker with PCR-confirmed SARS-CoV-2 infection or an uninfected control (not recorded which).

This clonotype was recorded a few times. The chain uses TRBV5-1 and TRBJ1-1; D possibly corresponds to TRBD1 (5 bases). The V end was cut by 4 bases, the J end by 3 bases, with 19 bases between. The CDR3 contains 16 residues. Germline V gene lookup returns CDR1 SGHRS and CDR2 YFSETQ. As DNA, the CDR3 is TGCGCCAGCAGCAATTTGATCGGGGCCGGGTACACTGAAGCTTTCTTT. Protein: CASSNLIGAGYTEAFF.

This clonotype has a count of ten or more. The chain recombines TRBV5-1 with TRBJ2-2; tentatively, D is TRBD1 (6 bases). Germline values: CDR1 SGHRS, CDR2 YFSETQ. V was clipped by 1 base and J by 2 bases, with 9 bases between them. The CDR3 is made up of 15 amino acids. This chain's CDR3 is CASSLTGTNTGELFF. CDR3 DNA: TGCGCCAGCAGCTTGACAGGGACCAACACCGGGGAGCTGTTTTTT.

This clonotype was counted at least ten times. The chain is built from TRBV7-2 and TRBJ2-1; D ambiguous. The germline gives CDR1 SGHTA, CDR2 FQGNSA. The CDR3 spans 14 residues. V dropped 5 bases and J dropped 6 bases, with 14 bases sitting between them. The CDR3 nucleotides are TGTGCCAGCAGCGCCAGCGTATCCCTCAATGAGCAGTTCTTC. This encodes CASSASVSLNEQFF.

Many counts were recorded for this clonotype. One end of the junction varies from germline; a read error may be responsible. This chain connects TRBV7-9 to TRBJ2-2, with D possibly matching TRBD1 (5 bases). CDR3 length: 16 residues. The germline V gene has CDR1 SEHNR and CDR2 FQNEAQ (reference sequence). CDR3 in DNA: TGTGCCAGCACCTTACAGGCTAGACGAGGCACCGGGGAGCTGTTTTTT. Translated: CASTLQARRGTGELFF.

This clonotype was observed many times. The genes are TRBV4-2 and TRBJ2-3, with D possibly TRBD2 on 6 matching bases. The CDR3 is made up of 16 amino acids. Per the germline V gene, CDR1 is LGHNA and CDR2 is YNFKEQ. V was pared by 1 base and J by 2 bases, with 13 bases between. This CDR3 is CASSQVIGSNTDTQYF. CDR3 DNA sequence: TGTGCCAGCAGCCAAGTGATCGGGAGTAACACAGATACGCAGTATTTT.

The chain recombines TRBV12-3 or TRBV12-4 with TRBJ1-5, with D perhaps TRBD1 (5 bases). The CDR3 spans 13 residues. Trimming removed 6 bases from V and 4 bases from J, with 10 bases in between. Written as DNA, the CDR3 is TGTGCCAGCAGCCGGGACGTAAATCAGCCCCAGCATTTT. Translation gives CASSRDVNQPQHF.

This clonotype has at least ten counts. This rearrangement joins TRBV12-3 or TRBV12-4 to TRBJ2-1; maybe TRBD2 (6 bases). The CDR3 has 14 residues. Deletions cut 3 bases from V and 5 bases from J, with 11 bases between. CDR3 in amino acids: CASSFSGANNEQFF. The CDR3 bases are TGTGCCAGCAGTTTTAGCGGAGCAAACAATGAGCAGTTCTTC.

There are many counts of this clonotype. CDR3 bases: TGCGCCAGCAGCGAGAGAACGACTAGTTTCGGCATAGCCAAAAACATTCAGTACTTC. Its translation is CASSERTTSFGIAKNIQYF. The chain employs TRBV10-2 and TRBJ2-4; D may be TRBD2 (6 bases). V lost 6 bases and J lost 0, with 24 bases in between. This CDR3 contains 19 residues. CDR1 is WSHSY, CDR2 SAAADI, per germline.

The rearrangement uses TRBV7-8 and TRBJ2-7, with a tentative D call TRBD1 (5 bases). Between the trimmed V and J ends, which lost 5 bases and 2 bases, there was a span of 16 bases. This CDR3 has 15 amino acids. Germline loops: CDR1 SGHVS, CDR2 FQNEAQ. In nucleotides, the CDR3 is TGTGCCAGCAGCCGCAGCGACAGTGGACCCTACGAGCAGTACTTC. Its protein is CASSRSDSGPYEQYF. Full variable domain (remainder filled in from reference TRBV7-8 and TRBJ2-7): GAGVSQSPRYKVAKRGQDVALRCDPISGHVSLFWYQQALGQGPEFLTYFQNEAQLDKSGLPSDRFFAERPEGSVSTLKIQRTQQEDSAVYLCASSRSDSGPYEQYFGPGTRLTVT.

This clonotype was detected ten times or more. The chain has TRBV7-2 and TRBJ2-3; D is unclear. Trimming removed 4 bases from V and 2 bases from J, with 7 bases in between. The CDR3 runs 13 residues. Germline V CDR1 and CDR2: SGHTA, FQGNSA. The CDR3 protein is CASSSENTDTQYF. In DNA form, the CDR3 reads TGTGCCAGCAGCTCCGAGAACACAGATACGCAGTATTTT. Looking up the rest from reference TRBV7-2 and TRBJ2-3 gives the full variable domain: GAGVSQSPSNKVTEKGKDVELRCDPISGHTALYWYRQSLGQGLEFLIYFQGNSAPDKSGLPSDRFSAERTGGSVSTLTIQRTQQEDSAVYLCASSSENTDTQYFGPGTRLTVL.

The CDR3, as DNA: TGTGCCAGCAGTCGCGAGAGCGGGAGGACCGGGGAGCTGTTTTTT. This codes for CASSRESGRTGELFF. The chain recombines TRBV12-3 or TRBV12-4 with TRBJ2-2; 9 bases are shared with TRBD2. V shed 5 bases and J 5 bases; nucleotides not matched to a gene: 6. This CDR3 is built from 15 residues.

A note on this clonotype: This clone may be a read error of a much larger clone one base away. This chain connects TRBV7-6 to TRBJ2-5, with D possibly matching TRBD2 (6 bases). CDR3 size: 16 residues. V lost 5 bases and J lost 5, with 21 bases in between. The germline V gene encodes CDR1 SGHVS and CDR2 FNYEAQ. CDR3 DNA: TGTGCCAGCAGCCTCGCCTTACCCTCTAGCGTGGAGACCCAGTACTTC. This translates into CASSLALPSSVETQYF.